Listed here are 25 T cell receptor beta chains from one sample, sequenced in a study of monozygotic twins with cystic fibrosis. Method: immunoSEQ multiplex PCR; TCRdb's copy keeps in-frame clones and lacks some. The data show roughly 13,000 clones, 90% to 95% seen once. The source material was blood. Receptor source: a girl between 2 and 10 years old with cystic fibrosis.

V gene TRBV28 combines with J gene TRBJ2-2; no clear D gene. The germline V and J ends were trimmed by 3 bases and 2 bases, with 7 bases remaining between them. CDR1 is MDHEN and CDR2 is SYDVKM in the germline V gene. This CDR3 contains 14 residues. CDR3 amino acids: CASSFLDNTGELFF. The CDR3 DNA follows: TGTGCCAGCAGTTTCCTAGATAACACCGGGGAGCTGTTTTTT.

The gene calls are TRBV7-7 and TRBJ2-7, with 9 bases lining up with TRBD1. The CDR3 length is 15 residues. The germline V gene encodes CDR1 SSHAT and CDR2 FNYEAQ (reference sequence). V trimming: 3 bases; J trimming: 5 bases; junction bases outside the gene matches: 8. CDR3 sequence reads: CASSLGTGRTDEQYF. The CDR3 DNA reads TGTGCCAGCAGCTTGGGGACAGGGAGGACGGACGAGCAGTACTTC.

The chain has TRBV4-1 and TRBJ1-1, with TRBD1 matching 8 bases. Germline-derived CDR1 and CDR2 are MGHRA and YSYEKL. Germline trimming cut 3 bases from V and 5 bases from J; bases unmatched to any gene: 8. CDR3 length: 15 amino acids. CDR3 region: CASSHVQGAGTEAFF. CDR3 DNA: TGCGCCAGCAGCCATGTTCAGGGGGCTGGGACTGAAGCTTTCTTT.

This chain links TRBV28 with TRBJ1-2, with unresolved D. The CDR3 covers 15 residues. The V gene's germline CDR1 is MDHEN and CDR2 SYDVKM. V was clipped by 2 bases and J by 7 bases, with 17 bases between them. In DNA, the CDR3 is TGTGCCAGCAGTTTAGGTCCCGGACTGCTCTTTGGCTACACCTTC. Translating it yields CASSLGPGLLFGYTF.

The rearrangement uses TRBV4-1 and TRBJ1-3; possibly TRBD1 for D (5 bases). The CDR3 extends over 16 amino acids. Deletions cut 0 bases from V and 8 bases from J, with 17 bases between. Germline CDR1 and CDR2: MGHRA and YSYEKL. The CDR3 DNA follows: TGCGCCAGCAGCCAAGACTGGGACGGAGCCCGGTACACCATATATTTT. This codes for CASSQDWDGARYTIYF.

CDR3: CASSLWGSEQYF. In DNA, the CDR3 is TGTGCCAGCAGTCTCTGGGGGTCCGAGCAGTACTTC. The V and J genes are TRBV28 and TRBJ2-7; D tentatively reads TRBD1 or TRBD2 (5 bases each). Germline V gives CDR1 MDHEN, CDR2 SYDVKM. CDR3 length equals 12 residues. V was pared by 5 bases and J by 6 bases, with 11 bases between.

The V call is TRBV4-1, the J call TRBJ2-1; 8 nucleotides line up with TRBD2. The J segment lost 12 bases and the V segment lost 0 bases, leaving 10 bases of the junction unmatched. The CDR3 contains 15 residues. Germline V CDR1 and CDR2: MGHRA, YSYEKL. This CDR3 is CASSQDLLAERGQFF. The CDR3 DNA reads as TGCGCCAGCAGCCAAGATCTACTAGCGGAAAGGGGGCAGTTCTTC.

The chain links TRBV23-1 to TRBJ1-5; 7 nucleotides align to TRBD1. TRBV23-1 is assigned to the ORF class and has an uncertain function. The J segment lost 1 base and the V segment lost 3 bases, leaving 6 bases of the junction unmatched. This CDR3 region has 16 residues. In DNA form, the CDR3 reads TGCGCCAGCAGTCAGGAAGGGGGCGGGAGCAATCAGCCCCAGCATTTT. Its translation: CASSQEGGGSNQPQHF.

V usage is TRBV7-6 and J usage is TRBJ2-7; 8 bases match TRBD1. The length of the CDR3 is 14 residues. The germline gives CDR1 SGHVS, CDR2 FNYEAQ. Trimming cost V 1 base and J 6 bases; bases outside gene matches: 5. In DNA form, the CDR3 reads TGTGCCAGCAGCTTAGGACAGGGGTCGGTCGAGCAGTACTTC. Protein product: CASSLGQGSVEQYF. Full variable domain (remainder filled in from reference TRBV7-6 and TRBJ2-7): GAGVSQSPRYKVTKRGQDVALRCDPISGHVSLYWYRQALGQGPEFLTYFNYEAQQDKSGLPNDRFSAERPEGSISTLTIQRTEQRDSAMYRCASSLGQGSVEQYFGPGTRLTVT.

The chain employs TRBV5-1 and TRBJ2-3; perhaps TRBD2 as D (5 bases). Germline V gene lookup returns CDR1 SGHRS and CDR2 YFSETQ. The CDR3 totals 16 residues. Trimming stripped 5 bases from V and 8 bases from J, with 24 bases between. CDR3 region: CASSPGSSRLGFTQYF. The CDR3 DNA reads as TGCGCCAGCAGTCCAGGCTCTAGCCGCCTGGGTTTTACGCAGTATTTT.

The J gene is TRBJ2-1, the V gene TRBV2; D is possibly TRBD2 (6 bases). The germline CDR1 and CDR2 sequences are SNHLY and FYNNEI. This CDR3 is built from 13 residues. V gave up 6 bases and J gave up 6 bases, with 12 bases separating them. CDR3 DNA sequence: TGTGCCAGCAGGGAGGGGCCGAGCAATGAGCAGTTCTTC. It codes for CASREGPSNEQFF.

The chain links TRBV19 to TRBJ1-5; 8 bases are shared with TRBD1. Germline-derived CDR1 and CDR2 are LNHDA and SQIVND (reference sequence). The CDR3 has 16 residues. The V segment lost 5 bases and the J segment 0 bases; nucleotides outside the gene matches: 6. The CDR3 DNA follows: TGTGCCAGTAGTTCCAGGGGGCGGAATAGCAATCAGCCCCAGCATTTT. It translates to CASSSRGRNSNQPQHF.

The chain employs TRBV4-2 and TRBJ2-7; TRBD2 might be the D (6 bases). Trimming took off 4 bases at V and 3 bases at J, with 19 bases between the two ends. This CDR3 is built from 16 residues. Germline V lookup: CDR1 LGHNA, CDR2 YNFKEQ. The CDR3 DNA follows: TGTGCCAGCAGCCGGGTCCGGGGCGGGACCGTCTACGAGCAGTACTTC. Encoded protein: CASSRVRGGTVYEQYF.

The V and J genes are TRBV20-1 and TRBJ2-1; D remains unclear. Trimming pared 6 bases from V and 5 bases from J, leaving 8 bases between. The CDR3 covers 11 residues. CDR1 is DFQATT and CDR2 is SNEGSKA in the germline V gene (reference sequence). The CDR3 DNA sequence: TGCAGTGCCGGGCAGGACAATGAGCAGTTCTTC. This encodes CSAGQDNEQFF.

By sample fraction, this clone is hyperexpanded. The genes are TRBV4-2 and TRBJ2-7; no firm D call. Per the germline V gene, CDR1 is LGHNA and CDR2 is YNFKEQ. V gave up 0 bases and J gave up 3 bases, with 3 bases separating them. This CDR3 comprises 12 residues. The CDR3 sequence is CASSQDVYEQYF. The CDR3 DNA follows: TGTGCCAGCAGCCAAGATGTCTACGAGCAGTACTTC.

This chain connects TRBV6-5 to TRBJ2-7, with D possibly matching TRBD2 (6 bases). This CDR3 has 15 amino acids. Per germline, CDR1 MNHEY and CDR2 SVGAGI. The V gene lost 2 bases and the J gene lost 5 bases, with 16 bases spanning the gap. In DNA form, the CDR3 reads TGTGCCAGCAGTTACGACGGGAGAAGGTATGACGAGCAGTACTTC. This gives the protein CASSYDGRRYDEQYF.

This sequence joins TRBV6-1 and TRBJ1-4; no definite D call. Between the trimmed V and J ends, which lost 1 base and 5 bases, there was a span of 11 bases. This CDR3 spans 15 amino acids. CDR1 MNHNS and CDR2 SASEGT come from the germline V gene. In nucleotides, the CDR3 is TGTGCCAGCAGTGAAGGGGGTTGGGGAAATGAAAAACTGTTTTTT. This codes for CASSEGGWGNEKLFF.

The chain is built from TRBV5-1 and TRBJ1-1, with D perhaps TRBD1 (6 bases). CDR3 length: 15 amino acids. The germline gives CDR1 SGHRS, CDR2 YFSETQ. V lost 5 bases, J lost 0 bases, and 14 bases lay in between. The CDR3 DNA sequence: TGCGCCAGCAGTGTCGGGGGGACACTGAACACTGAAGCTTTCTTT. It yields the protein CASSVGGTLNTEAFF.

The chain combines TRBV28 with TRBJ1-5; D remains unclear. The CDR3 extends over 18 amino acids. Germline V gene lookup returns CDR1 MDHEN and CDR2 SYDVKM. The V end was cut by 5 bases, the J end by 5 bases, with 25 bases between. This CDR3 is CASSTIGVWDIRYQPQHF. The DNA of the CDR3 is TGTGCCAGCAGTACGATTGGCGTCTGGGATATCCGATATCAGCCCCAGCATTTT.

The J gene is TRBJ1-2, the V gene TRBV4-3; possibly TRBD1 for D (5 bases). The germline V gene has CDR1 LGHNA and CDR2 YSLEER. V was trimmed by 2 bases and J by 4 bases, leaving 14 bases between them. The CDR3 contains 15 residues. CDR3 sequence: CASSQYLGGTYGYTF. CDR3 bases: TGCGCCAGCAGCCAATACCTGGGGGGGACCTATGGCTACACCTTC.

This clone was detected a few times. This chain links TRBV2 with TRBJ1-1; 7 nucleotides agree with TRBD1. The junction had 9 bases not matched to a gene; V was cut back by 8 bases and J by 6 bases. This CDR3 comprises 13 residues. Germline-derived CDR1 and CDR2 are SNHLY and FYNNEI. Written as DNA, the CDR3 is TGTGCCAGCCTGGCGCTGGGACAGCCTGAAGCTTTCTTT. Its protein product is CASLALGQPEAFF.

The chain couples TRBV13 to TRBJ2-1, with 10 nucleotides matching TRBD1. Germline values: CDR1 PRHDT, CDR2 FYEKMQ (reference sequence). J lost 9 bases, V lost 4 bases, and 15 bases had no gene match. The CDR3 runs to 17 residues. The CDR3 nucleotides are TGTGCCAGCAGCTGGGCTCCGGGACAGGGGAACTGGGGTGAGCAGTTCTTC. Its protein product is CASSWAPGQGNWGEQFF. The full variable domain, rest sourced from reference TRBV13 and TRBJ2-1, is AAGVIQSPRHLIKEKRETATLKCYPIPRHDTVYWYQQGPGQDPQFLISFYEKMQSDKGSIPDRFSAQQFSDYHSELNMSSLELGDSALYFCASSWAPGQGNWGEQFFGPGTRLTVL.

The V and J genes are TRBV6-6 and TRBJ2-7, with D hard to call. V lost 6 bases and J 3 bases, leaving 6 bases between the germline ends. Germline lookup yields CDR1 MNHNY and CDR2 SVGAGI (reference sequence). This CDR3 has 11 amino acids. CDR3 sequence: CASSTNYEQYF. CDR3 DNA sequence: TGTGCCAGCAGCACCAACTACGAGCAGTACTTC.

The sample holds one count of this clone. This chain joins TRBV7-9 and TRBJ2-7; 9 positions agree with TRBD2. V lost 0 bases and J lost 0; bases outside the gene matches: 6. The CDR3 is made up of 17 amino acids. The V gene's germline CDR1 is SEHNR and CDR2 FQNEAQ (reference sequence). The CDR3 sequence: CASSLARAGGTSYEQYF. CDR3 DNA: TGTGCCAGCAGCTTAGCGAGGGCGGGAGGGACCTCCTACGAGCAGTACTTC.

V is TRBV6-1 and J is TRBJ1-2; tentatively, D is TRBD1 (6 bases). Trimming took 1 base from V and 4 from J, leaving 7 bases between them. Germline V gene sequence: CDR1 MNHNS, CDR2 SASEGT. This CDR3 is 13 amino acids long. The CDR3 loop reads CASSEGQAYGYTF. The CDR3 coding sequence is TGTGCCAGCAGTGAAGGACAGGCCTATGGCTACACCTTC.